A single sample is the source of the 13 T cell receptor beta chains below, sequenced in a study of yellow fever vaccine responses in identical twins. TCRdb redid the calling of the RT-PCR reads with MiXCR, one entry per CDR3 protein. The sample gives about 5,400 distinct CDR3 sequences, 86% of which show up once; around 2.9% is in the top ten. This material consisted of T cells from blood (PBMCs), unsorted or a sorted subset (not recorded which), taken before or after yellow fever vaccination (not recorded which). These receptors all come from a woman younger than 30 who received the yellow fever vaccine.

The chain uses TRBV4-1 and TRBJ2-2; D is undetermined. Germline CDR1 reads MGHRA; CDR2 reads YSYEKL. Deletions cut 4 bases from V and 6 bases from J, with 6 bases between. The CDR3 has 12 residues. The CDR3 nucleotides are TGCGCCAGCAGCCGCCTCGCCGGGGAGCTGTTTTTT. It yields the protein CASSRLAGELFF.

This CDR3 reads CASSYTGSDTQYF. For the CDR3, the DNA is TGTGCCAGCAGTTATACAGGGTCAGATACGCAGTATTTT. The chain combines TRBV6-6 with TRBJ2-3, with a weak D call TRBD1 (6 bases). Trimming took off 3 bases at V and 4 bases at J, with 8 bases between the two ends. The CDR3 is 13 amino acids. Germline CDR1 is MNHNY and CDR2 is SVGAGI (reference sequence).

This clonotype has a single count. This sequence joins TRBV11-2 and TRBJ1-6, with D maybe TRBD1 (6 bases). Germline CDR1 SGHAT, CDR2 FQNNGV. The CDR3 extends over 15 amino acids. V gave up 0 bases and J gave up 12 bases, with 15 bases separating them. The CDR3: CASSLEGTLGGPLHF. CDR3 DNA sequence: TGTGCCAGCAGCTTAGAGGGGACACTTGGCGGACCCCTCCACTTT.

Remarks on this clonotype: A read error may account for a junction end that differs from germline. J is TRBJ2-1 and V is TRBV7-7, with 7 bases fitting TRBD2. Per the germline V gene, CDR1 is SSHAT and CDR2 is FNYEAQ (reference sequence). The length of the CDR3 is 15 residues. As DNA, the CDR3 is TGTGCTAGCAGCTTAGGCGGGAGTCCCTACAATGAGCAGTTCTTC. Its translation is CASSLGGSPYNEQFF.

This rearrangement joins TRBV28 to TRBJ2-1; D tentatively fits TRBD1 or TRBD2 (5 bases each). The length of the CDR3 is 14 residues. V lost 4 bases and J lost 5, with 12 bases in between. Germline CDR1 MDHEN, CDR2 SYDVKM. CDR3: CASSYGTYDNEQFF. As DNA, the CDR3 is TGTGCCAGCAGTTACGGGACCTATGACAATGAGCAGTTCTTC.

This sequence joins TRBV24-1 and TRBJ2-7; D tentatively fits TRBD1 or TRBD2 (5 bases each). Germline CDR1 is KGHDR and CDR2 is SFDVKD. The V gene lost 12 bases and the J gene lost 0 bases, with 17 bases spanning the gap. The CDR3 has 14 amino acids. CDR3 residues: CAPRGLTSSYEQYF. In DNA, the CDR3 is TGTGCCCCGAGGGGCTTGACCTCCTCCTACGAGCAGTACTTC.

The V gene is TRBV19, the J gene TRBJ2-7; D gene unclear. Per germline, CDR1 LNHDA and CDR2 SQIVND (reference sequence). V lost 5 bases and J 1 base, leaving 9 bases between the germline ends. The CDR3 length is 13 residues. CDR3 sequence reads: CASSPAVSYEQYF. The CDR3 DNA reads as TGTGCCAGTAGTCCCGCCGTTTCCTACGAGCAGTACTTC.

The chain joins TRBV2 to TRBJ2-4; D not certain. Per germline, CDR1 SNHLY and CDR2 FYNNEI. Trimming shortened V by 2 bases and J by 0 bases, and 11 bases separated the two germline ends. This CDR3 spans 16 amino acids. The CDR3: CASSEIKYGAKNIQYF. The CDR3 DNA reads TGTGCCAGCAGTGAAATAAAGTATGGAGCCAAAAACATTCAGTACTTC.

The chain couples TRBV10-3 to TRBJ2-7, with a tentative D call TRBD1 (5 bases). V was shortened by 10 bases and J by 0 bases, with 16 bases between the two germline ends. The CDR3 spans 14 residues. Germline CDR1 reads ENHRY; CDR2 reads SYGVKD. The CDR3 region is CATVDRIPSYEQYF. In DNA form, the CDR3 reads TGTGCCACCGTAGACAGAATTCCCTCCTACGAGCAGTACTTC.

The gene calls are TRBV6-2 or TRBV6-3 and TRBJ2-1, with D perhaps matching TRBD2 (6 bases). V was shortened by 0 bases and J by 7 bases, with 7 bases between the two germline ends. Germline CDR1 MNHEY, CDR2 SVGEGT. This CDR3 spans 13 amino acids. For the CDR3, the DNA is TGTGCCAGCAGTTACTCCCGGGGGAATGAGCAGTTCTTC. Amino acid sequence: CASSYSRGNEQFF.

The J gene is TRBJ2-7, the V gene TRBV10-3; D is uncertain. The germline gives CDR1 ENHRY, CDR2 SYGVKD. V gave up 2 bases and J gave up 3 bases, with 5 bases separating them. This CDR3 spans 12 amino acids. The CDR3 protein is CAISETNYEQYF. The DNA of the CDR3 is TGTGCCATCAGTGAGACTAACTACGAGCAGTACTTC.

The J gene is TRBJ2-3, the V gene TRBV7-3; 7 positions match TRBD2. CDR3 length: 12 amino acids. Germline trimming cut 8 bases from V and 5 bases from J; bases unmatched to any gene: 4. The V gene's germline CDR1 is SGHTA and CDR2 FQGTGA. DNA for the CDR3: TGTGCCAGCGGCCCGGGGGGAGATACGCAGTATTTT. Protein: CASGPGGDTQYF.

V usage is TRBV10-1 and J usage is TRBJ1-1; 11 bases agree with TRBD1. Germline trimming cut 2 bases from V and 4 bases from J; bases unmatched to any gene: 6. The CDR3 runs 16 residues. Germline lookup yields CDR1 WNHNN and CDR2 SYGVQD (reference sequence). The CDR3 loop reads CASSEVGDRGGTEAFF. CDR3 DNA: TGCGCCAGCAGTGAGGTAGGGGACAGGGGGGGCACTGAAGCTTTCTTT.